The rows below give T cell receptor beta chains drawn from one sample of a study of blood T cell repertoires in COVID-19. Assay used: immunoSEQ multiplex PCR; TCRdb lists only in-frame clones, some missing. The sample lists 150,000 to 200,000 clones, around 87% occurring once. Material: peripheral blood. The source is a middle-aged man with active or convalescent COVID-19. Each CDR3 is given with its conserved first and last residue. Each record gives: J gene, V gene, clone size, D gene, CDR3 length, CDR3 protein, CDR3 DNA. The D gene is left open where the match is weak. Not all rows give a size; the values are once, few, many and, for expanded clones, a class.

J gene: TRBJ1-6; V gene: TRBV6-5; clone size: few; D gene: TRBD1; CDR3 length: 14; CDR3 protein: CASRTQGNRSPLHF; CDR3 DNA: TGTGCCAGCAGGACACAGGGGAATAGGTCACCCCTCCACTTT
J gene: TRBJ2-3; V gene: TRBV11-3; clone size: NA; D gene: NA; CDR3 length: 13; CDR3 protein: CASSSRDTNTQYF; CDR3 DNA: TGTGCCAGCAGCTCCCGGGACACCAATACGCAGTATTTT
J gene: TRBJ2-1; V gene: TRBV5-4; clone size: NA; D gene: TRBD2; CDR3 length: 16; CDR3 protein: CASSLGGLADYNEQFF; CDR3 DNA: TGTGCCAGCAGCTTGGGTGGACTAGCGGACTACAATGAGCAGTTCTTC
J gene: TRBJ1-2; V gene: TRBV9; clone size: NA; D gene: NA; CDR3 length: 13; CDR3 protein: CASSVNSNYGYTF; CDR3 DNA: TGTGCCAGCAGCGTCAACAGCAACTATGGCTACACCTTC
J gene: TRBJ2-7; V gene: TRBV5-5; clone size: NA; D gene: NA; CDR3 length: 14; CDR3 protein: CASSFWTGAYEQYF; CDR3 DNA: TGTGCCAGCAGCTTCTGGACGGGAGCCTACGAGCAGTACTTC
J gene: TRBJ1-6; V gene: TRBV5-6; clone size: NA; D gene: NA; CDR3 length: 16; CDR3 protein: CASSLRDGSYNSPLHF; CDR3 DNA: TGTGCCAGCAGCTTGCGGGATGGGTCCTATAATTCACCCCTCCACTTT
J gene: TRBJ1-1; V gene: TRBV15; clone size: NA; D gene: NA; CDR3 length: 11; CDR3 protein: CATSRGAEAFF; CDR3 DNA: TGTGCCACCAGCCGCGGGGCTGAAGCTTTCTTT
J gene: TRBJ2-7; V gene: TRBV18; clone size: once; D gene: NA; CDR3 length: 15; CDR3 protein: CASSPTRTVSYEQYF; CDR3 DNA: TGTGCCAGCTCACCGACCCGGACAGTCTCCTACGAGCAGTACTTC
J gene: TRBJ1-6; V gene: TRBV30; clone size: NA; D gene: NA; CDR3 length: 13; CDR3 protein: CAWSGGTHKPLHF; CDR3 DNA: TGTGCCTGGAGCGGAGGGACCCACAAACCCCTCCACTTT
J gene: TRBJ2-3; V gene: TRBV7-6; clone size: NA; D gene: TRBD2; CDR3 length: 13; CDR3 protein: CATSGGGTDTQYF; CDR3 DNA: TGTGCCACAAGTGGGGGGGGCACAGATACGCAGTATTTT
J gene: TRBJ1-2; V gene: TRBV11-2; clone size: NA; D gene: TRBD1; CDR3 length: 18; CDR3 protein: CASSLARGQGARFSGYTF; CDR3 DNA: TGTGCCAGCAGCTTAGCTCGGGGACAGGGGGCTCGGTTCTCTGGCTACACCTTC
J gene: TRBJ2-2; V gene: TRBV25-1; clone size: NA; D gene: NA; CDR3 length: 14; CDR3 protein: CASSEHRDTGELFF; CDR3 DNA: TGTGCCAGCAGTGAACACAGGGACACCGGGGAGCTGTTTTTT
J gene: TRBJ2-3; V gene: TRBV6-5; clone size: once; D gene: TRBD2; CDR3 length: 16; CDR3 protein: CASSYSQRGGRDTQYF; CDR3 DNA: TGTGCCAGCAGTTACTCCCAGCGGGGGGGCAGAGATACGCAGTATTTT
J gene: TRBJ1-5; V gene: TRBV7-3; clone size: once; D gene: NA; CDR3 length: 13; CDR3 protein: CASSSEPNQPQHF; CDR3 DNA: TGTGCCAGCAGCTCCGAGCCGAATCAGCCCCAGCATTTT
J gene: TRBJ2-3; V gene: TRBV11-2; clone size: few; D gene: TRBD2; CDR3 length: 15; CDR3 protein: CASSPWTSGTDTQYF; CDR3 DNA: TGTGCCAGCAGCCCATGGACTAGCGGTACAGATACGCAGTATTTT